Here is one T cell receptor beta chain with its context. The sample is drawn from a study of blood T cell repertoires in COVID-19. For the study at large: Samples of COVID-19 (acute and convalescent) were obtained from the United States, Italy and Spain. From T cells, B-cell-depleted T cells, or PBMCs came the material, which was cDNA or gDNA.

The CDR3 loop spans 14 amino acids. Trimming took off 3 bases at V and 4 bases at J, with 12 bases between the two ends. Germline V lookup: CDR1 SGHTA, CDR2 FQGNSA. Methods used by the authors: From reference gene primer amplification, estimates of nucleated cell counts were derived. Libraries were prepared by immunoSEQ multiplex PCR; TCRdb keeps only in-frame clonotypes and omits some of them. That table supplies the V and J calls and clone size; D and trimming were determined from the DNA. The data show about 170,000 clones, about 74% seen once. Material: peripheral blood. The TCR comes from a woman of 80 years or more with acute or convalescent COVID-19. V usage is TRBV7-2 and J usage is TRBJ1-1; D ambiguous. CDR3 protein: CASSFSTPGTEAFF. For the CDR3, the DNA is TGTGCCAGCAGCTTCTCCACCCCGGGCACTGAAGCTTTCTTT.